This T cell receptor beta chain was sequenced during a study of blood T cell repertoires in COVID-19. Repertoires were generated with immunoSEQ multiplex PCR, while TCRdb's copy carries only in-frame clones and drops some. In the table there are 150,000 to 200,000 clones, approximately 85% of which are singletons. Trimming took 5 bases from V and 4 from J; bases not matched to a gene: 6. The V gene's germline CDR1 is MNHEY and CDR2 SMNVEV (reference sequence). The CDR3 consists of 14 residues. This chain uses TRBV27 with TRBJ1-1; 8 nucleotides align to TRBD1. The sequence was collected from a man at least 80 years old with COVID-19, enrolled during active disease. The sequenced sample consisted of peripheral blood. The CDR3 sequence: CASSPHGQGTEAFF. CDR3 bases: TGTGCCAGCAGTCCCCATGGACAGGGCACTGAAGCTTTCTTT.